Sequencing of this T cell receptor (beta chain) was carried out in a study of CD8+CD57+ T cells in acquired aplastic anemia. Study-wide findings and caveats: The same twenty-nine CD8+ CDR3 sequences occurred in patients and in controls.

Trimming removed 1 base from V and 1 base from J, with 8 bases in between. In germline, CDR1 is SGHTS, CDR2 YDEGEE. This CDR3 is 15 amino acids long. Sequencing was done on patients that had shown CD8+CD57+ cell expansion by flow cytometry. Blood samples were obtained from patients who had received no prior therapy. CDR3 and TCR beta VDJ profiling relied on genomic DNA as the template. TCRdb called the reads again in MiXCR, with one record for every CDR3 protein. The sample records under 500,000 distinct CDR3 sequences, roughly a third being singletons. As to this clonotype: The antigen remains unidentified.

The chain combines TRBV5-8 with TRBJ2-2; D unclear. Sequencing was carried out using sorted CD4+, CD8+, or CD8+CD57+ T cells (not recorded which) from PBMCs. The origin of this receptor is a human donor with aplastic anemia. CDR3 loop: CASSLNPRNTGELFF. The DNA for the CDR3 is TGTGCCAGCAGCTTGAACCCCAGGAACACCGGGGAGCTGTTTTTT.